These 28 T cell receptor beta chains came from one sample sequenced in a study of blood T cell repertoires in COVID-19. Here immunoSEQ multiplex PCR was the method, and the copy in TCRdb shows in-frame clones only, minus some. The sample carries 300,000 to 450,000 clones, around 84% recorded once. The sequenced sample consisted of peripheral blood. The receptors derive from a woman between 18 and 29 years old with acute or convalescent COVID-19.

The chain is built from TRBV28 and TRBJ1-2; the D gene is possibly TRBD1 (6 bases). The CDR3 is made up of 17 amino acids. Germline-derived CDR1 and CDR2 are MDHEN and SYDVKM. The V and J ends lost 6 bases and 4 bases respectively, with 24 bases between them. CDR3 amino acids: CASSRALQGSYGYGYTF. The CDR3 DNA sequence: TGTGCCAGCAGCCGGGCTTTACAGGGTAGTTATGGCTATGGCTACACCTTC.

The chain is built from TRBV6-5 and TRBJ2-1, with 9 bases aligning to TRBD2. The CDR3 is made up of 15 amino acids. The J segment lost 6 bases and the V segment lost 10 bases, leaving 13 bases of the junction unmatched. Germline V lookup: CDR1 MNHEY, CDR2 SVGAGI. CDR3: CATFSGSAGANEQFF. Here the CDR3 DNA reads TGTGCCACCTTTAGCGGGAGCGCTGGGGCCAATGAGCAGTTCTTC.

The chain carries TRBV6-6 and TRBJ1-5; no clear D gene. The CDR3 is made up of 19 amino acids. V lost 5 bases and J lost 0, with 23 bases in between. Germline V gene lookup returns CDR1 MNHNY and CDR2 SVGAGI (reference sequence). CDR3 residues: CASSQTQMRRGNSNQPQHF. In DNA, the CDR3 is TGTGCCAGCAGTCAGACCCAAATGAGAAGAGGAAATAGCAATCAGCCCCAGCATTTT.

The genes are TRBV7-9 and TRBJ1-1; unclear D gene. This CDR3 is 16 amino acids long. Germline assignment: CDR1 SEHNR and CDR2 FQNEAQ (reference sequence). Trimming pared 5 bases from V and 3 bases from J, leaving 19 bases between. As DNA, the CDR3 is TGTGCCAGCAGCCGAAAGGGAAGAGGGCCCGACACTGAAGCTTTCTTT. This sequence encodes CASSRKGRGPDTEAFF.

The chain uses TRBV3-1 (or the pseudogene TRBV3-2) and TRBJ1-6; TRBD1 matches at 8 bases. V lost 2 bases to trimming and J lost 4 bases; unmatched junction nucleotides: 4. The CDR3 spans 16 residues. Germline CDR1 is LGHDT and CDR2 is YNNKEL (reference sequence). The CDR3 loop reads CASSQQGAEYNSPLHF. CDR3 bases: TGTGCCAGCAGCCAACAGGGGGCGGAGTATAATTCACCCCTCCACTTT.

The chain employs TRBV9 and TRBJ1-2; D perhaps matches TRBD1 (5 bases). The V end was cut by 7 bases, the J end by 2 bases, with 6 bases between. This CDR3 has 11 amino acids. The V gene's germline CDR1 is SGDLS and CDR2 YYNGEE. CDR3 in DNA: TGTGCCAGCGGGGGGAACTATGGCTACACCTTC. Its protein product is CASGGNYGYTF.

The genes are TRBV10-1 and TRBJ2-1; perhaps TRBD2 as D (6 bases). The CDR3 has 16 amino acids. V gave up 8 bases and J gave up 7 bases, with 24 bases separating them. Germline CDR1 and CDR2: WNHNN and SYGVQD (reference sequence). The CDR3 is CASGPGLRTGENEQFF. The CDR3 bases are TGCGCCAGCGGCCCGGGCCTCAGAACGGGAGAGAATGAGCAGTTCTTC.

The chain has TRBV4-2 and TRBJ2-1, with 7 positions matching TRBD2. The CDR3 contains 15 residues. Unmatched junction bases numbered 3, after V lost 2 bases and J lost 2 bases. Germline values: CDR1 LGHNA, CDR2 YNFKEQ. The CDR3 spells CASSQSGTAYNEQFF. The CDR3 DNA follows: TGTGCCAGCAGCCAAAGCGGGACGGCCTACAATGAGCAGTTCTTC.

This clone appeared a few times. V gene TRBV5-1 combines with J gene TRBJ2-1; 7 nucleotides line up with TRBD1. CDR3 length equals 16 residues. CDR1 and CDR2 from the germline V gene are SGHRS and YFSETQ. J lost 4 bases, V lost 4 bases, and 11 bases had no gene match. The CDR3 DNA reads TGCGCCAGCAGCCTGGCACCCGGGACAGCATACAATGAGCAGTTCTTC. Its translation: CASSLAPGTAYNEQFF.

This clone was seen just once. The rearrangement uses TRBV19 and TRBJ2-4; 10 positions agree with TRBD1. The J segment lost 4 bases and the V segment lost 4 bases, leaving 4 bases of the junction unmatched. The CDR3 loop spans 15 amino acids. Germline-derived CDR1 and CDR2 are LNHDA and SQIVND (reference sequence). The CDR3 loop reads CASSTGTGDKNIQYF. CDR3 DNA sequence: TGTGCCAGTAGTACCGGGACAGGGGATAAAAACATTCAGTACTTC. The full variable domain, its missing parts supplied by reference TRBV19 and TRBJ2-4, is DGGITQSPKYLFRKEGQNVTLSCEQNLNHDAMYWYRQDPGQGLRLIYYSQIVNDFQKGDIAEGYSVSREKKESFPLTVTSAQKNPTAFYLCASSTGTGDKNIQYFGAGTRLSVL.

This clone has only a few counts. The CDR3 sequence: CASSRDRGRTDTQYF. Here the CDR3 DNA reads TGTGCCAGCAGTCGGGACAGGGGGCGCACAGATACGCAGTATTTT. V usage is TRBV28 and J usage is TRBJ2-3; 12 bases fit TRBD1. Germline CDR1 reads MDHEN; CDR2 reads SYDVKM. The V and J ends lost 5 bases and 1 base, in that order; junction bases with no gene match: 1. The CDR3 sequence is 15 residues long.

The chain has TRBV3-1 (or the pseudogene TRBV3-2) and TRBJ1-1, with D possibly being TRBD1 (5 bases). Germline lookup yields CDR1 LGHDT and CDR2 YNNKEL (reference sequence). The V end lost 6 bases, the J end lost 3 bases, and 17 bases lay between the germline ends. The CDR3 is 15 residues long. The CDR3 region has the DNA TGTGCCAGCAGTTATTCCGGGGGAGGGGACACTGAAGCTTTCTTT. Residues: CASSYSGGGDTEAFF.

The chain couples TRBV12-5 to TRBJ2-5; 7 positions match TRBD1. Looked up from germline, CDR1 is LGHNT and CDR2 is FRNRAP. The CDR3 extends over 15 amino acids. The V gene end was trimmed by 4 bases and the J gene end by 5 bases; junction bases not matched to a gene: 10. DNA of the CDR3: TGTGCTAGTGGTTCCCCACTACAGGGGAAGGAGACCCAGTACTTC. The encoded protein is CASGSPLQGKETQYF.

V is TRBV7-6 and J is TRBJ2-3; D remains ambiguous. This CDR3 contains 13 residues. V was clipped by 1 base and J by 7 bases, with 9 bases between them. Per germline, CDR1 SGHVS and CDR2 FNYEAQ. The CDR3, as DNA: TGTGCCAGCAGCTTAGAGCGTTCCTATACGCAGTATTTT. This gives the protein CASSLERSYTQYF.

The rearrangement links TRBV5-1 to TRBJ1-1; TRBD1 matches 9 bases. CDR1 is SGHRS, CDR2 YFSETQ, per germline. Germline trimming cut 0 bases from V and 11 bases from J; bases unmatched to any gene: 5. The CDR3 is 13 amino acids. The CDR3 loop reads CASSLDRGQFAFF. In nucleotides, the CDR3 is TGCGCCAGCAGCTTGGACAGGGGGCAGTTTGCTTTCTTT.

The chain combines TRBV9 with TRBJ2-3; 8 nucleotides align to TRBD2. The CDR3 is made up of 15 amino acids. The V gene end was trimmed by 2 bases and the J gene end by 5 bases; junction bases not matched to a gene: 7. Germline loops: CDR1 SGDLS, CDR2 YYNGEE. The chain's CDR3 is CASSVGAGAEDTQYF. Written as DNA, the CDR3 is TGTGCCAGCAGCGTTGGAGCGGGGGCTGAAGATACGCAGTATTTT.

This chain joins TRBV6-6 and TRBJ1-1; D unresolved. V lost 1 base and J lost 1, with 7 bases in between. The CDR3 totals 14 residues. In germline, CDR1 is MNHNY, CDR2 SVGAGI (reference sequence). In DNA form, the CDR3 reads TGTGCCAGCAGTTACTTTCCGGGGAACACTGAAGCTTTCTTT. It is translated as CASSYFPGNTEAFF.

The rearrangement links TRBV4-2 to TRBJ1-1, with 8 bases aligning to TRBD1. The V gene's germline CDR1 is LGHNA and CDR2 YNFKEQ. The CDR3 is made up of 14 amino acids. With 0 bases clipped from V and 10 bases from J, the junction kept 7 bases outside the gene matches. CDR3 in DNA: TGTGCCAGCAGCCAAGATCCGGACAGGGTCGGAGCTTTCTTT. It specifies CASSQDPDRVGAFF.

There are a few counts of this clone. This sequence joins TRBV2 and TRBJ1-2; 7 bases align to TRBD1. V gave up 6 bases and J gave up 8 bases; unmatched junction bases: 12. Germline V gives CDR1 SNHLY, CDR2 FYNNEI. This CDR3 has 14 residues. CDR3 bases: TGTGCCAGCAGCCCACAGACAGGGACGAGGGGCTACACCTTC. It translates to CASSPQTGTRGYTF.

V and J are TRBV4-1 and TRBJ2-3, with 7 bases that match TRBD2. Looked up from germline, CDR1 is MGHRA and CDR2 is YSYEKL. The CDR3 has 15 amino acids. Germline trimming cut 3 bases from V and 5 bases from J; bases unmatched to any gene: 8. For the CDR3, the DNA is TGCGCCAGCAGCCATGGGGGAGGGGCTTTAGATACGCAGTATTTT. This sequence encodes CASSHGGGALDTQYF.

The chain couples TRBV5-6 to TRBJ2-7, with 10 bases matching TRBD2. The CDR3 consists of 14 residues. The germline V gene has CDR1 SGHDT and CDR2 YYEEEE. V dropped 3 bases and J dropped 2; count of bases not matched to a gene: 2. The CDR3 protein is CASSSGTSAYEQYF. Written as DNA, the CDR3 is TGTGCCAGCAGCTCCGGGACTAGCGCCTACGAGCAGTACTTC.

V usage is TRBV5-5 and J usage is TRBJ2-5; 9 bases fit TRBD2. CDR3 size: 15 residues. V lost 4 bases, J lost 2 bases, and 6 bases stayed unmatched. Germline V CDR1 and CDR2: SGHKS, YYEKEE (reference sequence). Here the CDR3 DNA reads TGTGCCAGCAGCCGGGGACTAGCTGCTCAAGAGACCCAGTACTTC. It is translated as CASSRGLAAQETQYF.

The chain has TRBV3-1 (or the pseudogene TRBV3-2) and TRBJ1-6; 7 nucleotides match TRBD1. Germline CDR1 LGHDT, CDR2 YNNKEL (reference sequence). The V and J ends lost 3 bases and 8 bases, in that order; junction bases with no gene match: 7. This CDR3 region has 15 residues. Written as DNA, the CDR3 is TGTGCCAGCAGCCAGCCTAGACAGGGACATTCACCCCTCCACTTT. Translated: CASSQPRQGHSPLHF.

The J gene is TRBJ1-1, the V gene TRBV28; no reliable D call. Trimming stripped 6 bases from V and 5 bases from J, with 10 bases between. Germline values: CDR1 MDHEN, CDR2 SYDVKM. The CDR3 has 12 residues. The CDR3 DNA follows: TGTGCCAGCAGCTATTACGTGACTGAAGCTTTCTTT. Translated, it gives CASSYYVTEAFF.

The chain carries TRBV6-1 and TRBJ1-2; the D gene is possibly TRBD1 (5 bases). Germline V gene lookup returns CDR1 MNHNS and CDR2 SASEGT. The CDR3 is made up of 14 amino acids. V was pared by 2 bases and J by 9 bases, with 16 bases between. The CDR3 here is CASSESGAWPSYTF. The CDR3 region has the DNA TGTGCCAGCAGTGAATCTGGGGCTTGGCCGAGCTACACCTTC.

This rearrangement joins TRBV7-9 to TRBJ1-6, with D perhaps TRBD1 (6 bases). The CDR3 has 15 amino acids. Germline-derived CDR1 and CDR2 are SEHNR and FQNEAQ (reference sequence). V lost 5 bases and J lost 3, with 11 bases in between. In DNA, the CDR3 is TGTGCCAGCAGCAGGGGGGGGGACTATAATTCACCCCTCCACTTT. Protein sequence: CASSRGGDYNSPLHF.

The rearrangement uses TRBV21-1 and TRBJ1-5. TRBV21-1 is a pseudogene segment. The CDR3 runs 13 residues. The CDR3 loop reads CASSHQGTRPQHF. The DNA of the CDR3 is TGTGCCAGCAGCCATCAAGGTACTAGGCCCCAGCATTTT.

This rearrangement joins TRBV10-1 to TRBJ1-6, with D perhaps matching TRBD1 (5 bases). This CDR3 has 13 amino acids. Trimming took 6 bases from V and 10 from J, leaving 13 bases between them. Germline loops: CDR1 WNHNN, CDR2 SYGVQD (reference sequence). CDR3 nucleotides: TGCGCCAGCAGCAGGGTGTTCGGCTCACCCCTCCACTTT. Its translation: CASSRVFGSPLHF.